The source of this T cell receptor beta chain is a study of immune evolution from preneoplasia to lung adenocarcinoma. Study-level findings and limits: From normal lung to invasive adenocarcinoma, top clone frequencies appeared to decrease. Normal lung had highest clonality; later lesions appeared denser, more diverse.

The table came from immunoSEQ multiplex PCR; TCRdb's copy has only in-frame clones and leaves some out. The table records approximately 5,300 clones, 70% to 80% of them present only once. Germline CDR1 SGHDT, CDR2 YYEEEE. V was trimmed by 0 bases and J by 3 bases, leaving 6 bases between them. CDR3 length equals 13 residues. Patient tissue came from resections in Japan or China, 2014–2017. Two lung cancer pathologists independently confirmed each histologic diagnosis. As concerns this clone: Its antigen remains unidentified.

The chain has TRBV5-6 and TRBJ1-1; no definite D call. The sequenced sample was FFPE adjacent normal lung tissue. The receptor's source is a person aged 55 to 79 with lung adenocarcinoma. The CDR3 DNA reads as TGTGCCAGCAGCTTGGATGGATACACTGAAGCTTTCTTT. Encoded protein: CASSLDGYTEAFF.